The rows below give T cell receptor beta chains drawn from one sample of a study of patients and donors after allogeneic stem cell transplantation. A single record per CDR3 protein comes from TCRdb applying MiXCR to the RT-PCR reads. The table has about 960,000 distinct CDR3 sequences, roughly 18% seen once; the top ten hold 5% to 7.5%. Material for sequencing was blood, either unsorted or a sorted T cell fraction (not recorded which). All receptors derive from a human donor who was either an allogeneic HSCT recipient or a stem cell or donor lymphocyte infusion donor (not recorded which). It is not recorded whose cells these are; they may come from a transplant donor. The CDR3 runs from the conserved cysteine through the conserved F or W. The order of the fields is V gene, D gene, clone size, J gene, CDR3 DNA, CDR3 protein. A D gene is named only where the DNA matches it firmly. Clone size is given for some rows only: seen once, a few or many times, or a class if the clone is expanded.

TRBV20-1	.	.	TRBJ2-3	TGCAGTGCCCCCCCCGGAACGGGCACAGATACGCAGTATTTT	CSAPPGTGTDTQYF
TRBV11-1	.	few	TRBJ1-6	TGTGCCAGCAGCAATTGGGACGGGACGGTGTATTCACCCCTCCACTTT	CASSNWDGTVYSPLHF
TRBV7-9	TRBD1	.	TRBJ1-5	TGTGCCAGCAGCTTTATGACAGGGACTAGCAATCAGCCCCAGCATTTT	CASSFMTGTSNQPQHF
TRBV5-1	.	few	TRBJ2-3	TGCGCCAGCAGCTTGGTGTCTACTCCGGGGCGGGATACGCAGTATTTT	CASSLVSTPGRDTQYF
TRBV5-1	.	many	TRBJ1-2	TGCGCCAGCAGCGCCCAGGGAGCTAACTATGGCTACACCTTC	CASSAQGANYGYTF
TRBV12-5	.	once	TRBJ1-5	TGTGCTAGTGGTTTGGGTGACAGCAGCAATCAGCCCCAGCATTTT	CASGLGDSSNQPQHF
TRBV4-3	.	.	TRBJ1-2	TGCGCCAGCAGAGACAGGATCTCCAGAGGGGGCTACACCTTC	CASRDRISRGGYTF
TRBV5-6	.	.	TRBJ2-1	TGTGCCAGCAGCTTGGCAGGTGGGAAACGGCGGAGGTCCTACAATGAGCAGTTCTTC	CASSLAGGKRRRSYNEQFF
TRBV7-2	.	few	TRBJ2-5	TGTGCCAGCAGCTTATCCCGAGGAATTCGGGAGACCCAGTACTTC	CASSLSRGIRETQYF
TRBV20-1	.	.	TRBJ1-4	TGCAGTGCTAAAGAGGATCGTGAAAAACTGTTTTTT	CSAKEDREKLFF
TRBV12-3/TRBV12-4	.	.	TRBJ2-7	TGTGCCAGCACCAACGGAGGGAGATTAGGGGCATTGAGCGAGCAGTACTTC	CASTNGGRLGALSEQYF
TRBV5-4	.	few	TRBJ2-2	TGTGCCAGCAGCTACGGGGGGCTGAACACCGGGGAGCTGTTTTTT	CASSYGGLNTGELFF
TRBV5-6	.	many	TRBJ2-7	TGTGCCAGCAGCTTGACAGGGAACTCCTACGAGCAGTACTTC	CASSLTGNSYEQYF
TRBV4-3	.	.	TRBJ2-7	TGCGCCAGCAGCCAAGATTGGTCCGGCACAAGTAGGAACGAGCAGTACTTC	CASSQDWSGTSRNEQYF
TRBV1	.	.	TRBJ2-1	TGCACCAGCAGCCAAGATGGGGGAGAGCAGTTCTTC	CTSSQDGGEQFF
TRBV7-6	.	few	TRBJ2-3	TGTGCCAGCAGCTTAGCAGTTAGATGGGATACGCAGTATTTT	CASSLAVRWDTQYF
TRBV20-1	.	few	TRBJ2-3	TGCAGTGCTAGACGCGGACCAGATACGCAGTATTTT	CSARRGPDTQYF
TRBV12-5	TRBD2	few	TRBJ2-1	TGTGCTAGTGGTCAAGGGACTAGCGCTCAATCCTACAATGAGCAGTTCTTC	CASGQGTSAQSYNEQFF
TRBV4-2	TRBD2	.	TRBJ2-3	TGTGCCAGCAGCCAGGCGGGAGGGGTCCCTAGCGCAGATACGCAGTATTTT	CASSQAGGVPSADTQYF
TRBV27	.	few	TRBJ2-5	TGTGCCAGCAGTTTCGCTAGCGAGCGGCAAGAGACCCAGTACTTC	CASSFASERQETQYF
TRBV4-3	.	.	TRBJ1-2	TGCGCCAGCAGCCAAGATTCAAGGGTTTCCTATGGCTACACCTTC	CASSQDSRVSYGYTF
TRBV7-9	.	.	TRBJ1-3	TGTGCCAGCAGCCGAGGGGGAGGTCGCTCTGGAAACACCATATATTTT	CASSRGGGRSGNTIYF
TRBV24-1	TRBD1	few	TRBJ2-7	TGTGCCACCAGTGATTCTCCGGGACAGGGGGCAGGTGAGCAGTACTTC	CATSDSPGQGAGEQYF
TRBV2	.	few	TRBJ2-3	TGTGCCAGCCGTTTAGATACGCAGTATTTT	CASRLDTQYF
TRBV5-1	.	.	TRBJ2-2	TGCGCCAGCAAGAGTTCCGGGTCCCCCACCGGGGAGCTGTTTTTT	CASKSSGSPTGELFF
TRBV7-3	.	.	TRBJ2-1	TGTGCCAGCAGCCCCCGACAGGCAGGGGCCTACAATGAGCAGTTCTTC	CASSPRQAGAYNEQFF
TRBV7-3	TRBD1	.	TRBJ2-2	TGTGCCAGCAGCTTGAGACAGGGCCGCGGGGAGCTGTTTTTT	CASSLRQGRGELFF
TRBV19	.	few	TRBJ1-6	TGTGCCAGTAGTATCCAAGGGGAAGTCGGTTCACCCCTCCACTTT	CASSIQGEVGSPLHF
TRBV7-9	.	.	TRBJ1-1	TGTGCCAGCCCAGAGGAGGGTTCTGTCACTGAAGCTTTCTTT	CASPEEGSVTEAFF
TRBV12-3/TRBV12-4	.	many	TRBJ2-1	TGTGCCAGCAGTAAGCAGAATGAGCAGTTCTTC	CASSKQNEQFF
TRBV2	.	few	TRBJ2-7	TGTGCCAGCAGTGCGGAACTGTTGGACGAGCAGTACTTC	CASSAELLDEQYF
TRBV20-1	.	few	TRBJ2-2	TGCAGTGCTACGTTTGGAAGGTGGGGCACCGGGGAGCTGTTTTTT	CSATFGRWGTGELFF
TRBV20-1	TRBD2	few	TRBJ2-7	TGCAGTGCTCTAAGAGGGCGGGAGCCCTACGAGCAGTACTTC	CSALRGREPYEQYF
TRBV4-1	TRBD1	few	TRBJ2-3	TGCGCCAGCAGCCAACCCGACAGGGTACCAGATACGCAGTATTTT	CASSQPDRVPDTQYF
TRBV25-1	.	few	TRBJ1-6	TGTGCCAGCAGAGAGCTGGGCGGTTCACCCCTCCACTTT	CASRELGGSPLHF
TRBV12-3/TRBV12-4	.	few	TRBJ1-2	TGTGCCAGCAAACTTGGGGGACGGATCTATGGCTACACCTTC	CASKLGGRIYGYTF
TRBV6-1	TRBD1	.	TRBJ1-1	TGTGCCAGCACCCCTACCGGGACAGGGGGCACGAGCACTGAAGCTTTCTTT	CASTPTGTGGTSTEAFF
TRBV20-1	TRBD2	.	TRBJ2-1	TGCAGTGCTAGGAACCCGGGACTAGCGGGAGTCGGTGAGCAGTTCTTC	CSARNPGLAGVGEQFF
TRBV15	.	few	TRBJ2-1	TGTGCCACCAGCAGAGGGGGAAGCGGAGACAATGAGCAGTTCTTC	CATSRGGSGDNEQFF
TRBV25-1	TRBD2	.	TRBJ2-1	TGTGCCAGCAGGCTGCGGGGGGCACGGATCTACAATGAGCAGTTCTTC	CASRLRGARIYNEQFF
TRBV6-5	TRBD2	few	TRBJ2-4	TGTGCCAGCAGTTCCCCCGGGGCGGGAGGATCCAAAAACATTCAGTACTTC	CASSSPGAGGSKNIQYF
TRBV20-1	TRBD1	many	TRBJ1-2	TGCAGTGCTAGAGTGGGACAGGTAGACTATGGCTACACCTTC	CSARVGQVDYGYTF
TRBV29-1	.	.	TRBJ2-3	TGCAGCGCCCAAAGGGGGGTTCCAGATACGCAGTATTTT	CSAQRGVPDTQYF
TRBV2	.	.	TRBJ1-5	TGTGCCAGCAGTGATTATGCGGCAACGCAGCCCCAGCATTTT	CASSDYAATQPQHF
TRBV18	TRBD1	few	TRBJ2-7	TGTGCCAGCTCACCAATAACGGGACAGGGTTTAAGTGAGCAGTACTTC	CASSPITGQGLSEQYF
TRBV25-1	.	.	TRBJ1-5	TGTGCCAGCAGTGAAACGCGGGGGGTGGGTAATCAGCCCCAGCATTTT	CASSETRGVGNQPQHF
TRBV29-1	.	.	TRBJ1-1	TGCAGCGTTCAGTTCGGGGCTGAAGCTTTCTTT	CSVQFGAEAFF
TRBV2	TRBD1	once	TRBJ2-7	TGTGCCAGCAGCGGACAGGGCTTGGAGCAGTACTTC	CASSGQGLEQYF